This T cell receptor (beta chain) was sequenced in a study of T cells in Graves' hyperthyroidism and ophthalmopathy. Uncontrolled infection, other autoimmune disease, pregnancy or lactation barred patients from enrollment. PBMCs were obtained from roughly 10 ml fresh peripheral blood. Study conclusions and caveats: Among thyroid clonotypes expanded above 0.001, most also appeared in blood.

Comment on this clonotype: The antigen is unknown.

Germline loops: CDR1 ENHRY, CDR2 SYGVKD. The CDR3 has 17 amino acids. The V gene end was trimmed by 0 bases and the J gene end by 0 bases; junction bases not matched to a gene: 8. TCR beta CDR3 sequences were amplified from RNA transcripts. Initially, a first-round RT-PCR of the TCR CDR3 employed the HTBI primer set. TCRdb re-called the multiplex PCR reads with MiXCR, one entry per CDR3 protein. The table has roughly 520,000 distinct CDR3 sequences, around 24% seen once. The specimen sequenced was blood. The chain combines TRBV10-3 with TRBJ2-7, with TRBD2 matching over 7 bases. This receptor was taken from a woman younger than 45 with Graves' ophthalmopathy. The CDR3 reads CAISESSGATISYEQYF. CDR3 DNA: TGTGCCATCAGTGAGTCGAGCGGGGCGACGATCTCCTACGAGCAGTACTTC.